Below are 27 T cell receptor beta chains sequenced from a single sample in a study of blood T cell repertoires in COVID-19. Assay: immunoSEQ multiplex PCR; the TCRdb copy retains only in-frame clones and omits some. The data show hundreds of thousands of clones, approximately 83% seen once. The sample was peripheral blood. The source of these receptors is a woman aged 30 to 39 who had recovered from COVID-19.

The rearrangement joins TRBV28 to TRBJ2-6; D remains ambiguous. Germline CDR1 is MDHEN and CDR2 is SYDVKM. The ends were cut back, 3 bases at V and 2 bases at J, with 8 bases in the middle. The CDR3 sequence is 15 residues long. The chain's CDR3 is CASSLYLAGANVLTF. CDR3 nucleotides: TGTGCCAGCAGTTTGTACTTAGCTGGGGCCAACGTCCTGACTTTC.

This sequence joins TRBV5-1 and TRBJ2-7, with 11 bases identical to TRBD2. CDR3 size: 15 residues. After removal of 4 bases from V and 3 bases from J, the junction contained 6 bases not matched to a gene. In germline, CDR1 is SGHRS, CDR2 YFSETQ. CDR3 nucleotide sequence: TGCGCCAGCAGCCCCGGACTAGCGGGTTTCTACGAGCAGTACTTC. Protein sequence: CASSPGLAGFYEQYF.

V usage is TRBV28 and J usage is TRBJ1-2; 7 bases align to TRBD1. This CDR3 region has 14 residues. The V and J ends lost 2 bases and 2 bases, in that order; junction bases with no gene match: 2. Germline V gene lookup returns CDR1 MDHEN and CDR2 SYDVKM. The CDR3 sequence: CASSLGQENYGYTF. The CDR3 DNA reads as TGTGCCAGCAGTTTAGGACAGGAGAACTATGGCTACACCTTC.

The chain combines TRBV5-1 with TRBJ2-2, with a tentative D call TRBD2 (5 bases). Trimming took off 4 bases at V and 0 bases at J, with 19 bases between the two ends. Germline CDR1 reads SGHRS; CDR2 reads YFSETQ. The CDR3 contains 18 residues. CDR3 in amino acids: CASSPESPSLANTGELFF. The CDR3 bases are TGCGCCAGCAGCCCAGAAAGTCCTAGCCTCGCGAACACCGGGGAGCTGTTTTTT.

The chain employs TRBV7-6 and TRBJ1-3; 7 bases line up with TRBD1. This CDR3 spans 14 amino acids. Germline-derived CDR1 and CDR2 are SGHVS and FNYEAQ. The junction had 3 bases not matched to a gene; V was cut back by 5 bases and J by 2 bases. CDR3 in amino acids: CASSMQGAGNTIYF. CDR3 in DNA: TGTGCCAGCAGCATGCAGGGGGCTGGAAACACCATATATTTT.

The chain recombines TRBV2 with TRBJ1-1, with D perhaps matching TRBD1 (6 bases). CDR3 size: 14 residues. The germline V and J ends were trimmed by 4 bases and 3 bases, with 12 bases remaining between them. In germline, CDR1 is SNHLY, CDR2 FYNNEI. CDR3 bases: TGTGCCAGCAGTGGATGGGGGCGCGACACTGAAGCTTTCTTT. Translation: CASSGWGRDTEAFF.

This chain links TRBV19 with TRBJ1-5; a weak D match, TRBD1 (6 bases). This CDR3 has 17 amino acids. Trimming took 3 bases from V and 1 from J, leaving 16 bases between them. Germline-derived CDR1 and CDR2 are LNHDA and SQIVND (reference sequence). CDR3 DNA: TGTGCCAGTAGTATGAAGGGGGAACCCTCGAGCAATCAGCCCCAGCATTTT. Amino acid sequence: CASSMKGEPSSNQPQHF.

In this sample, this clone turned up once. The rearrangement links TRBV5-4 to TRBJ2-1, with a tentative D call TRBD1 (6 bases). Germline CDR1 is SGHNT and CDR2 is YYREEE (reference sequence). V lost 4 bases to trimming and J lost 10 bases, with 15 bases between them. This CDR3 comprises 13 residues. CDR3 bases: TGTGCCAGCAGCCGAAAGACAGGACCCGAGCAGTTCTTC. Residues: CASSRKTGPEQFF.

This chain connects TRBV7-8 to TRBJ2-7; 9 nucleotides match TRBD1. The CDR3 has 16 amino acids. Unmatched junction bases numbered 12, after V lost 5 bases and J lost 4 bases. Germline V lookup: CDR1 SGHVS, CDR2 FQNEAQ. The chain's CDR3 is CASSPRQGVSGYEQYF. In DNA form, the CDR3 reads TGTGCCAGCAGCCCCCGACAGGGGGTTTCGGGGTACGAGCAGTACTTC. Using reference TRBV7-8 and TRBJ2-7 for the parts outside the CDR3, the full variable domain is GAGVSQSPRYKVAKRGQDVALRCDPISGHVSLFWYQQALGQGPEFLTYFQNEAQLDKSGLPSDRFFAERPEGSVSTLKIQRTQQEDSAVYLCASSPRQGVSGYEQYFGPGTRLTVT.

V usage is TRBV29-1 and J usage is TRBJ2-1; D might be TRBD1 (5 bases). The CDR3 has 11 residues. From germline, CDR1 is SQVTM and CDR2 ANQGSEA. V lost 4 bases and J lost 5, with 6 bases in between. CDR3 sequence (DNA): TGCAGCGTTGTAGGGGACAATGAGCAGTTCTTC. Protein sequence: CSVVGDNEQFF.

The J gene is TRBJ2-1, the V gene TRBV3-1 (or the pseudogene TRBV3-2); tentative D call: TRBD2 (6 bases). The CDR3 length is 15 residues. Germline loops: CDR1 LGHDT, CDR2 YNNKEL (reference sequence). Trimming cost V 6 bases and J 7 bases, with 19 bases left between them. CDR3: CASRYSGGNGNEQFF. The CDR3 coding sequence is TGTGCCAGCAGGTACAGTGGGGGGAATGGGAATGAGCAGTTCTTC.

This clone was found once. The chain links TRBV2 to TRBJ2-1; 9 positions agree with TRBD1. Germline values: CDR1 SNHLY, CDR2 FYNNEI. The V gene end was trimmed by 9 bases and the J gene end by 7 bases; junction bases not matched to a gene: 7. This CDR3 has 13 amino acids. The CDR3 protein is CARSGTGMNEQFF. The CDR3 coding sequence is TGTGCCAGATCCGGGACAGGGATGAATGAGCAGTTCTTC. Together with reference TRBV2 and TRBJ2-1, the CDR3 gives the full variable domain: EPEVTQTPSHQVTQMGQEVILRCVPISNHLYFYWYRQILGQKVEFLVSFYNNEISEKSEIFDDQFSVERPDGSNFTLKIRSTKLEDSAMYFCARSGTGMNEQFFGPGTRLTVL.

This clone appeared a single time. The J gene is TRBJ1-5, the V gene TRBV6-1, with D possibly TRBD1 on 5 matching bases. The CDR3 has 17 amino acids. Germline V CDR1 and CDR2: MNHNS, SASEGT. Trimming removed 4 bases from V and 0 bases from J, with 16 bases in between. In DNA form, the CDR3 reads TGTGCCAGCAGTGGCTCGGCCAGGGTGGATAGCAATCAGCCCCAGCATTTT. It codes for CASSGSARVDSNQPQHF.

The table lists this clone with a count of one. This chain uses TRBV12-3 or TRBV12-4 with TRBJ2-5; D not resolved. CDR3 length equals 12 residues. The V end was cut by 7 bases, the J end by 7 bases, with 13 bases between. The CDR3 nucleotides are TGTGCCAGCACCGAATTCGGTCCGACCCAGTACTTC. Amino acids: CASTEFGPTQYF.

On this clone: Relative to the germline gene, one junction end is altered; a read error may explain this. The gene calls are TRBV7-7 and TRBJ2-1; 10 bases agree with TRBD1. CDR1 is SSHAT and CDR2 is FNYEAQ in the germline V gene (reference sequence). This CDR3 region has 16 residues. This chain's CDR3 is CASSPSLGQGSNEQFF. For the CDR3, the DNA is TGTGCTAGCAGCCCTTCCTTGGGACAGGGGTCCAATGAGCAGTTCTTC.

J is TRBJ2-7 and V is TRBV28; D may be TRBD1 (6 bases). Trimming took 2 bases from V and 0 from J, leaving 11 bases between them. Germline-derived CDR1 and CDR2 are MDHEN and SYDVKM. The CDR3 has 15 residues. CDR3 in amino acids: CASSLTTGISYEQYF. CDR3 bases: TGTGCCAGCAGTTTAACCACAGGGATCTCCTACGAGCAGTACTTC.

The chain has TRBV7-9 and TRBJ2-1; D may be TRBD1 (7 bases). The CDR3 contains 16 residues. The V end lost 4 bases, the J end lost 1 base, and 14 bases lay between the germline ends. Germline values: CDR1 SEHNR, CDR2 FQNEAQ (reference sequence). The CDR3 DNA is TGTGCCAGCAGCTACCTGCCAGGGGGGTCCTACAATGAGCAGTTCTTC. It encodes CASSYLPGGSYNEQFF.

V usage is TRBV7-9 and J usage is TRBJ2-3; 8 bases match TRBD1. Trimming took 5 bases from V and 4 from J; bases not matched to a gene: 14. CDR1 is SEHNR, CDR2 FQNEAQ, per germline (reference sequence). The CDR3 runs 17 residues. The CDR3 is CASSPRGAGGVADTQYF. The CDR3 bases are TGTGCCAGCAGCCCGAGAGGGGCAGGGGGCGTTGCAGATACGCAGTATTTT. The whole variable domain, filled in from reference TRBV7-9 and TRBJ2-3, reads DTGVSQNPRHKITKRGQNVTFRCDPISEHNRLYWYRQTLGQGPEFLTYFQNEAQLEKSRLLSDRFSAERPKGSFSTLEIQRTEQGDSAMYLCASSPRGAGGVADTQYFGPGTRLTVL.

The J gene is TRBJ2-1, the V gene TRBV6-5; the match to TRBD2 covers 7 bases. V dropped 10 bases and J dropped 9; count of bases not matched to a gene: 18. The CDR3 contains 15 residues. Germline loops: CDR1 MNHEY, CDR2 SVGAGI. The CDR3 reads CATTLGGEGPTEQFF. CDR3 coding DNA: TGTGCCACTACCTTGGGGGGGGAGGGCCCGACTGAGCAGTTCTTC.

The V and J genes are TRBV12-5 and TRBJ1-1; a possible D gene is TRBD1 (5 bases). Trimming left V 4 bases short and J 0 bases short, with 12 bases between. The length of the CDR3 is 15 residues. From germline, CDR1 is LGHNT and CDR2 FRNRAP. The CDR3 DNA is TGTGCTAGTGGTTCCGACAGAGTCTTGAACACTGAAGCTTTCTTT. Protein sequence: CASGSDRVLNTEAFF.

This chain joins TRBV18 and TRBJ2-1, with TRBD2 matching over 10 bases. The V segment lost 2 bases and the J segment 8 bases; nucleotides outside the gene matches: 6. Germline CDR1 reads KGHSH; CDR2 reads LQKENI. The CDR3 extends over 15 amino acids. DNA of the CDR3: TGTGCCAGCTCACCAACAACTAGCGGGAATGATGAGCAGTTCTTC. Amino acid sequence: CASSPTTSGNDEQFF.

The chain carries TRBV5-1 and TRBJ2-7, with 9 bases aligning to TRBD1. The CDR3 is 14 amino acids. Germline CDR1 is SGHRS and CDR2 is YFSETQ. Trimming removed 4 bases from V and 0 bases from J; junction bases left unmatched: 2. CDR3 sequence (DNA): TGCGCCAGCAGCAGGACAGGGGACTCCTACGAGCAGTACTTC. It specifies CASSRTGDSYEQYF.

The chain uses TRBV19 and TRBJ2-3; 7 bases are shared with TRBD2. Trimming removed 10 bases from V and 3 bases from J; junction bases left unmatched: 10. The germline gives CDR1 LNHDA, CDR2 SQIVND (reference sequence). The CDR3 covers 14 residues. The CDR3 region has the DNA TGTGCCACTTCGGGGGAGGGCCAGACAGATACGCAGTATTTT. Translation gives CATSGEGQTDTQYF.

J is TRBJ1-3 and V is TRBV13; 7 bases are a match to TRBD1. This CDR3 comprises 14 residues. The germline V gene has CDR1 PRHDT and CDR2 FYEKMQ (reference sequence). V dropped 2 bases and J dropped 7; count of bases not matched to a gene: 5. The CDR3 DNA reads TGTGCCAGCAGCTTACAGACAGGGAGCAACACCATATATTTT. It translates to CASSLQTGSNTIYF.

The chain joins TRBV19 to TRBJ1-1; tentatively, D is TRBD1 (5 bases). The germline V gene has CDR1 LNHDA and CDR2 SQIVND (reference sequence). CDR3 length equals 14 residues. With 3 bases removed from V and 4 bases from J, the gap between germline ends came to 12 bases. The CDR3 DNA reads TGTGCCAGTAGTATGGGGCAGGGTATCACTGAAGCTTTCTTT. It translates to CASSMGQGITEAFF.

The V gene is TRBV12-2, the J gene TRBJ1-5; the table calls TRBD1, which could not be checked here. TRBV12-2 is listed as a pseudogene. The CDR3 loop spans 15 amino acids. This chain's CDR3 is CASRFRQVSNQPQHF. In DNA form, the CDR3 reads TGTGCAAGTCGCTTTAGACAGGTTAGCAATCAGCCCCAGCATTTT.

The chain combines TRBV6-2 or TRBV6-3 with TRBJ1-2; no reliable D call. CDR3 size: 13 residues. The germline gives CDR1 MNHEY, CDR2 SVGEGT. V lost 3 bases and J 1 base, leaving 6 bases between the germline ends. CDR3 residues: CASSYQINYGYTF. The CDR3 region has the DNA TGTGCCAGCAGTTATCAAATTAACTATGGCTACACCTTC.